Listed below are T cell receptor beta chains from one sample, sequenced in a study of cytomegalovirus exposure and HLA in healthy donors. Sequencing was performed with immunoSEQ multiplex PCR; in TCRdb, only in-frame clones are kept and a portion is missing. The sample has nearly 100,000 clones, 9.4% seen once. Sequencing was done on a sample of PBMCs. The receptors stem from a man between 50 and 59 years old in good health and CMV-seropositive. Each CDR3 is given with its conserved first and last residue. A D gene is named only where the DNA matches it firmly. Expanded clones get a size class; other rows say once, few or many, or leave the size out.

>TRBJ1-1|TRBV19|TRBD1|few
CASSSWTGGEAFF
TGTGCCAGTAGTAGCTGGACAGGAGGTGAAGCTTTCTTT
>TRBJ2-7|TRBV2|NA|NA
CASSERASYEQYF
TGTGCCAGCAGTGAAAGAGCCTCCTACGAGCAGTACTTC
>TRBJ2-7|TRBV7-9|TRBD1|few
CASSPGDRIAYEQYF
TGTGCCAGCAGTCCCGGGGACAGAATAGCCTACGAGCAGTACTTC
>TRBJ2-7|TRBV6-1|NA|few
CASSGLHRDEQYF
TGTGCCAGCAGTGGCCTCCACAGGGACGAGCAGTACTTC
>TRBJ2-4|TRBV11-2|NA|NA
CASSYDSQSLAKNIQYF
TGTGCCAGCAGCTACGACAGTCAGTCTCTAGCCAAAAACATTCAGTACTTC
>TRBJ1-2|TRBV7-9|TRBD1|NA
CASSHSRQGLPVDTF
TGTGCCAGCAGTCACAGTCGACAGGGGCTACCCGTCGACACCTTC
>TRBJ2-6|TRBV9|NA|NA
CASSVVDFGVLTSGANVLTF
TGTGCCAGCAGCGTAGTAGATTTCGGGGTTCTGACCTCTGGGGCCAACGTCCTGACTTTC
>TRBJ2-1|TRBV7-9|NA|NA
CASSLGLRGGEQFF
TGTGCCAGCAGCTTAGGACTGCGGGGCGGTGAGCAGTTCTTC
>TRBJ1-5|TRBV27|NA|few
CASSLRENQPQHF
TGTGCCAGCAGTTTACGGGAGAATCAGCCCCAGCATTTT
>TRBJ1-2|TRBV18|NA|NA
CASSPGAGLGGYTF
TGTGCCAGCTCACCTGGGGCGGGGCTCGGAGGCTACACCTTC
>TRBJ1-2|TRBV15|NA|NA
CATSRDPSYINYGYTF
TGTGCCACCAGCAGAGATCCCAGTTACATTAACTATGGCTACACCTTC
>TRBJ1-1|TRBV9|NA|few
CASSVVAGLEMSTEAFF
TGTGCCAGCAGCGTAGTGGCAGGGCTGGAGATGAGCACTGAAGCTTTCTTT
>TRBJ2-1|TRBV29-1|NA|NA
CSVGRGYNEQFF
TGCAGCGTTGGTCGGGGCTACAATGAGCAGTTCTTC
>TRBJ1-5|TRBV6-5|NA|NA
CASMKGGGSNQPQHF
TGTGCCAGCATGAAAGGGGGTGGCAGCAATCAGCCCCAGCATTTT
>TRBJ1-6|TRBV5-4|NA|NA
CASSLTSGINSPLHF
TGTGCCAGCAGCTTGACCAGCGGCATTAATTCACCCCTCCACTTT
>TRBJ1-2|TRBV21-1|NA|few
CASSKVPGVAQGQF
TGTGCCAGCAGCAAAGTCCCCGGGGTGGCGCAAGGGCAATTC
>TRBJ2-7|TRBV21-1|NA|few
CASSKALWASGGAYEQYF
TGTGCCAGCAGCAAAGCGCTTTGGGCTAGCGGGGGTGCCTACGAGCAGTACTTC
>TRBJ2-6|TRBV4-3|NA|few
CASSHKAVGSGANVLTF
TGCGCCAGCAGCCATAAGGCGGTGGGTTCTGGGGCCAACGTCCTGACTTTC
>TRBJ2-1|TRBV5-1|NA|NA
CASGRQASSYNEQFF
TGCGCCAGCGGAAGACAGGCTAGCTCCTACAATGAGCAGTTCTTC
>TRBJ2-1|TRBV27|NA|few
CASSLLRRGGYNGQFF
TGTGCCAGCAGTCTACTAAGGAGGGGGGGTTACAATGGGCAGTTCTTC
>TRBJ2-7|TRBV21-1|NA|NA
CASSKVRPPKYPGQGPYEQYF
TGTGCCAGCAGCAAAGTTCGGCCCCCGAAGTATCCGGGACAGGGACCCTACGAGCAGTACTTC
>TRBJ2-1|TRBV9|NA|NA
CASSVAPSSYNEQFF
TGTGCCAGCAGCGTAGCGCCGAGCTCCTACAATGAGCAGTTCTTC
>TRBJ2-7|TRBV9|NA|few
CASSVDSREFYEQYF
TGTGCCAGCAGCGTAGACTCGCGGGAATTTTACGAGCAGTACTTC
>TRBJ1-1|TRBV27|NA|few
CASRSPGRTEAFF
TGTGCCAGCAGGAGCCCGGGTCGCACTGAAGCTTTCTTT
>TRBJ1-1|TRBV28|NA|few
CASSFRRGDTEAFF
TGTGCCAGCAGTTTTCGCCGGGGGGACACTGAAGCTTTCTTT
>TRBJ1-2|TRBV19|TRBD1|NA
CASSIDRDRNYGYTF
TGTGCCAGTAGTATCGACAGGGACAGAAACTATGGCTACACCTTC
>TRBJ1-3|TRBV30|NA|NA
CAWGPSGNTIYF
TGTGCCTGGGGCCCCTCTGGAAACACCATATATTTT
>TRBJ2-3|TRBV25-1|NA|few
CASSEGQADTQYF
TGTGCCAGCAGTGAGGGGCAGGCGGATACGCAGTATTTT
>TRBJ1-3|TRBV28|NA|few
CASSTGSGNTIYF
TGTGCCAGCAGTACAGGCTCTGGAAACACCATATATTTT
>TRBJ2-1|TRBV5-1|TRBD2|NA
CASRKGTSVPYNEQFF
TGCGCCAGCAGAAAGGGGACTAGCGTCCCCTACAATGAGCAGTTCTTC
>TRBJ2-1|TRBV25-1|TRBD1|NA
CASSETGGQKQFF
TGTGCCAGCAGTGAGACAGGGGGCCAAAAGCAGTTCTTC
>TRBJ2-7|TRBV10-2|NA|few
CASSEPSDGVSEQYF
TGCGCCAGCAGTGAGCCGAGTGACGGGGTGAGCGAGCAGTACTTC
>TRBJ2-3|TRBV2|NA|few
CASSRQDTDTQYF
TGTGCCAGCAGCCGACAGGACACAGATACGCAGTATTTT
>TRBJ2-7|TRBV7-7|NA|NA
CASSRKDSYEQYF
TGTGCTAGCAGCCGTAAAGACAGCTACGAGCAGTACTTC
>TRBJ2-1|TRBV9|TRBD2|few
CASSAGLAGALIEQFF
TGTGCCAGCAGCGCGGGACTAGCGGGCGCCCTTATTGAGCAGTTCTTC
>TRBJ2-7|TRBV29-1|NA|NA
CSVADYHGPAGGGRGEQYF
TGCAGCGTAGCAGACTACCACGGTCCCGCTGGGGGGGGGCGCGGCGAGCAGTACTTC
>TRBJ1-6|TRBV10-3|NA|NA
CAISEGGPINNSHLNF
TGTGCCATCAGTGAAGGTGGGCCGATAAATAATTCACACCTCAACTTT
>TRBJ1-2|TRBV6-1|NA|few
CASRRLDAPYGYTF
TGTGCCAGCAGACGTCTAGATGCTCCCTATGGCTACACCTTC
>TRBJ2-2|TRBV18|NA|few
CASSPPTTRPNTGELFF
TGCGCCAGCTCACCACCGACAACCCGTCCGAACACCGGGGAGCTGTTTTTT
>TRBJ1-5|TRBV30|NA|NA
CAWRDGGVGQPQHF
TGCGCCTGGAGGGACGGGGGTGTGGGGCAGCCCCAGCATTTT
>TRBJ1-2|TRBV25-1|NA|NA
CASSEYDPGPCYGYTF
TGTGCCAGCAGTGAATATGATCCAGGTCCCTGCTATGGCTACACCTTC
>TRBJ2-1|TRBV2|NA|NA
CASSVLGEQFF
TGTGCCAGCAGTGTACTAGGCGAGCAGTTCTTC
>TRBJ2-2|TRBV7-9|NA|NA
CASSSNKNTGELFF
TGTGCCAGCAGCTCCAACAAGAACACCGGGGAGCTGTTTTTT
>TRBJ2-7|TRBV7-9|TRBD2|NA
CASSPGGAAEQYF
TGTGCCAGCAGCCCCGGGGGGGCTGCCGAGCAGTACTTC
>TRBJ2-7|TRBV7-9|TRBD1|NA
CASSLETGLQYF
TGTGCCAGCAGCTTGGAGACAGGGTTGCAGTACTTC